This TCR beta chain was captured by sequencing in a study of a mutant IDH1 vaccine in newly diagnosed glioma. Study background: There were eight vaccinations for patients, given in weeks 1, 3, 5, 7, 11, 15, 19 and 23. Radiotherapy alone preceded vaccination by 4-6 weeks; alternatively, vaccination started with temozolomide cycles.

On this clone: Its target is not known.

The time point here: week 23, last vaccination. The investigators gave 300 ug of mutant IDH1 20-mer peptide in each vaccine dose, together with topical imiquimod. Only in-frame clones appear in the TCRdb table, and some are missing; sequencing was by immunoSEQ multiplex PCR. The table has over 45,000 clones, approximately 80% seen once. The receptor's source is a middle-aged man with glioma. The material was PBMCs, obtained from a glioma patient whose treatment included an IDH1 peptide vaccine.

In DNA, the CDR3 is TGTGCCACCAGCCCAAGTGGGCGGGGGGACACTGAAGCTTTCTTT. This encodes CATSPSGRGDTEAFF. The V call is TRBV15, the J call TRBJ1-1; possibly TRBD1 for D (5 bases). CDR3 length: 15 amino acids. Germline V gene sequence: CDR1 LNHNV, CDR2 YYDKDF (reference sequence). V lost 5 bases, J lost 3 bases, and 16 bases lay in between. Full variable domain (remainder filled in from reference TRBV15 and TRBJ1-1): DAMVIQNPRYQVTQFGKPVTLSCSQTLNHNVMYWYQQKSSQAPKLLFHYYDKDFNNEADTPDNFQSRRPNTSFCFLDIRSPGLGDTAMYLCATSPSGRGDTEAFFGQGTRLTVV.